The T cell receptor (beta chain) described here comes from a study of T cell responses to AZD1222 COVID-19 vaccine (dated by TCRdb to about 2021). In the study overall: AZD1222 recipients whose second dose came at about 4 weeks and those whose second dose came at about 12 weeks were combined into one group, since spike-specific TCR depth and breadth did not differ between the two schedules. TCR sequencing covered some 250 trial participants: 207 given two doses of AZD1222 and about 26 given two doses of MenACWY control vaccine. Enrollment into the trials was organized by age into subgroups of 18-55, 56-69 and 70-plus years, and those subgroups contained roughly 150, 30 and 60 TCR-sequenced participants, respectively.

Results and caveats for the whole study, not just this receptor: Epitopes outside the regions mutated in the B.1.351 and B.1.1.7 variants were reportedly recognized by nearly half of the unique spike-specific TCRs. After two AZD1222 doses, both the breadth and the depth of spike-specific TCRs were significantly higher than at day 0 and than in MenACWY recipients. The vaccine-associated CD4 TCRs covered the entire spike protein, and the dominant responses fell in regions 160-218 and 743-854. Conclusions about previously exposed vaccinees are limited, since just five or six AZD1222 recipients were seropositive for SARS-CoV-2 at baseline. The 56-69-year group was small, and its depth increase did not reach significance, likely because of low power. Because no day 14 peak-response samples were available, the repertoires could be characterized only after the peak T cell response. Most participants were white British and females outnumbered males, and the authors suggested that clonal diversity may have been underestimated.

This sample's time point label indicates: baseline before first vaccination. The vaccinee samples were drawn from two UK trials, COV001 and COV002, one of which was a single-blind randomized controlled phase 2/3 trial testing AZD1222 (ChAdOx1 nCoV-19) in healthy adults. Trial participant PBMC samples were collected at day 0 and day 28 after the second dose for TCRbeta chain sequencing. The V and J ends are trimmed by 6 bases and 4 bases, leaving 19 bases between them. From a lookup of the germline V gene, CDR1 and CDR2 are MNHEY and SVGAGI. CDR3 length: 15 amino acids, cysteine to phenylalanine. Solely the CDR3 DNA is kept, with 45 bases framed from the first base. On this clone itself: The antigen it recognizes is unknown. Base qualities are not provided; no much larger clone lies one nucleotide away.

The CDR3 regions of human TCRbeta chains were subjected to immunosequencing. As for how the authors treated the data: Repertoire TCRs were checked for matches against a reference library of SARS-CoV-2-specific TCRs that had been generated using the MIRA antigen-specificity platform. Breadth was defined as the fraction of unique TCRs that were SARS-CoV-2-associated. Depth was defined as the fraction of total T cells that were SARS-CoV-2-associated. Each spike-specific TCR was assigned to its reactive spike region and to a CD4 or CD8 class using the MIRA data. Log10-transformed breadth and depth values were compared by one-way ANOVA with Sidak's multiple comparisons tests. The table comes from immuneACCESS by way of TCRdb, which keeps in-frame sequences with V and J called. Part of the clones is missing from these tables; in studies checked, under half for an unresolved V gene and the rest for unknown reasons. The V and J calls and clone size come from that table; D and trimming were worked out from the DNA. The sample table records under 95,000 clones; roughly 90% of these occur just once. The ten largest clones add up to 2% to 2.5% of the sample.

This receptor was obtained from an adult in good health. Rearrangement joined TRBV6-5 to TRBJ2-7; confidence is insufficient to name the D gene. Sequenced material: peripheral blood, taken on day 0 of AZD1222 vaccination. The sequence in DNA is TGTGCCAGCAGAAAAAAGGACCGCCTCAAATACGAGCAGTACTTC. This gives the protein CASRKKDRLKYEQYF.